This T cell receptor (beta chain) was profiled in a study of T cell responses to AZD1222 COVID-19 vaccine. A word on this clone: Its specificity is unknown.

The method was immunoSEQ multiplex PCR; TCRdb's version includes in-frame clones alone and lacks a portion of them. The sample records about 160,000 clones, 90% being singletons. Researchers grouped second doses given at about 4 or about 12 weeks into one pool. The CDR3 spans 13 residues. V gave up 8 bases and J gave up 5 bases, with 9 bases separating them. Germline V lookup: CDR1 KGHDR, CDR2 SFDVKD. General observations from the study: Among spike-specific TCRs, nearly half reportedly target unmutated variant regions. Donors in the cohort were predominantly white British and more often female, and clonal diversity was possibly underestimated.

This specimen was peripheral blood, taken 28 days after the second AZD1222 dose. The rearrangement joins TRBV24-1 to TRBJ1-6; D is ambiguous. This receptor was obtained from an adult who received the AZD1222 COVID-19 vaccine. DNA of the CDR3: TGTGCCACCAAGGACGGCCATAATTCACCCCTCCACTTT. Protein product: CATKDGHNSPLHF.